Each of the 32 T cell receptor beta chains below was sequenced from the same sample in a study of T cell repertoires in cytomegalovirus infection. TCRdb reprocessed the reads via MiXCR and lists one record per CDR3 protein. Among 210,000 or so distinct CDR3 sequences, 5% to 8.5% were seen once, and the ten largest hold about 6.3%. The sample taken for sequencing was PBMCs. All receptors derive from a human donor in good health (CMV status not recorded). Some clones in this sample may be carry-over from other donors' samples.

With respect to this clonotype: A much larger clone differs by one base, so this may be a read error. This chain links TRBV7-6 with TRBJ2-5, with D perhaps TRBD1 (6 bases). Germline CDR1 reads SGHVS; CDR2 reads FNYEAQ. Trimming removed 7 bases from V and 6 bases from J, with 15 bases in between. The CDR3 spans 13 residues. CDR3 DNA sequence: TGTGCCAGCATCCCTCAGGGGATGAAGACCCAGTACTTC. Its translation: CASIPQGMKTQYF.

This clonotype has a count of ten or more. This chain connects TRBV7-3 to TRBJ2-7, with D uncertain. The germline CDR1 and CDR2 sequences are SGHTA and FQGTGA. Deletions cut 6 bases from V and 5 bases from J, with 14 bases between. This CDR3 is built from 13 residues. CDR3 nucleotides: TGTGCCAGCAGTGATCTGGGCACCGACGAGCAGTACTTC. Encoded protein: CASSDLGTDEQYF.

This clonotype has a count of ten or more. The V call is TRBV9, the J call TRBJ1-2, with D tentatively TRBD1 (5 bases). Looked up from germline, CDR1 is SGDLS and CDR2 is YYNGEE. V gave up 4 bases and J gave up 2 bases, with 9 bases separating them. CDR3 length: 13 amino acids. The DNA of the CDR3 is TGTGCCAGCAGCCCGACAGCCAACTATGGCTACACCTTC. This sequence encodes CASSPTANYGYTF.

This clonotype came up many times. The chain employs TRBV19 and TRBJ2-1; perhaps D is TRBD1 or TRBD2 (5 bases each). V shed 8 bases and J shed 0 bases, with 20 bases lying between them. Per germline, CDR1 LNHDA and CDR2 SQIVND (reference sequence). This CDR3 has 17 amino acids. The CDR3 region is CASVARRPGSSYNEQFF. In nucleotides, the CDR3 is TGTGCCAGTGTTGCCCGAAGACCAGGGAGCTCCTACAATGAGCAGTTCTTC.

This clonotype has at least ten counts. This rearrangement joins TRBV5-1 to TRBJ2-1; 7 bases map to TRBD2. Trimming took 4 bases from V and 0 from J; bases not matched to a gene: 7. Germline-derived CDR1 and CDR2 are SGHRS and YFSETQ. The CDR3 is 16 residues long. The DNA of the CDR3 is TGCGCCAGCAGCGGAACGACGGGGGGCTCCTACAATGAGCAGTTCTTC. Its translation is CASSGTTGGSYNEQFF. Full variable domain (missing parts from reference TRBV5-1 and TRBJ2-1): KAGVTQTPRYLIKTRGQQVTLSCSPISGHRSVSWYQQTPGQGLQFLFEYFSETQRNKGNFPGRFSGRQFSNSRSEMNVSTLELGDSALYLCASSGTTGGSYNEQFFGPGTRLTVL.

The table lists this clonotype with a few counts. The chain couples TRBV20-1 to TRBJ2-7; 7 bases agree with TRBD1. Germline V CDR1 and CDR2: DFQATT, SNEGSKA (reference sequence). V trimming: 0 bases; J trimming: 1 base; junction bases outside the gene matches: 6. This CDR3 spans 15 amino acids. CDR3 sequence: CSARDRDSLSYEQYF. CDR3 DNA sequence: TGCAGTGCTAGAGACCGGGACAGCCTATCCTACGAGCAGTACTTC.

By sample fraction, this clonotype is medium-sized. In DNA form, the CDR3 reads TGTGCCAGCAGGGCCGGGACAGGGACCACCGGGGAGCTGTTTTTT. Translation: CASRAGTGTTGELFF. The V call is TRBV7-8, the J call TRBJ2-2; 9 bases match TRBD1. Germline V gene data show CDR1 as SGHVS and CDR2 as FQNEAQ. This CDR3 is built from 15 residues. V was clipped by 6 bases and J by 4 bases; unmatched bases: 6.

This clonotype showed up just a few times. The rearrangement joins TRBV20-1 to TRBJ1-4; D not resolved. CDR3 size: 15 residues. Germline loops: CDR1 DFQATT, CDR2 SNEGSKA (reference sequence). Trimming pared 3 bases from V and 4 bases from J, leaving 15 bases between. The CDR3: CSARKRAVINEKLFF. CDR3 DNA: TGCAGTGCTAGGAAAAGGGCAGTTATTAATGAAAAACTGTTTTTT.

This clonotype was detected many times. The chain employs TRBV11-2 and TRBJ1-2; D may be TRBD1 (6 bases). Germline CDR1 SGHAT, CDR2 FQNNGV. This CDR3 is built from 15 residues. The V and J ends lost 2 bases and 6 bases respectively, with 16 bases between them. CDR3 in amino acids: CASSLYGWGGNGYTF. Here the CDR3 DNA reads TGTGCCAGCAGCTTATATGGCTGGGGGGGCAATGGCTACACCTTC. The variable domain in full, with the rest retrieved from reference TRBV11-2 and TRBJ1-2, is EAGVAQSPRYKIIEKRQSVAFWCNPISGHATLYWYQQILGQGPKLLIQFQNNGVVDDSQLPKDRFSAERLKGVDSTLKIQPAKLEDSAVYLCASSLYGWGGNGYTFGSGTRLTVV.

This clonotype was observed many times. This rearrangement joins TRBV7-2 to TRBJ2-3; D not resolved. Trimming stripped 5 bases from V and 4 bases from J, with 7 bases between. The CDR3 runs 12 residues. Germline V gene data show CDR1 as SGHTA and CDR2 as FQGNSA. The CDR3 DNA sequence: TGTGCCAGCAGCCCCCGCGCAGATACGCAGTATTTT. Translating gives CASSPRADTQYF.

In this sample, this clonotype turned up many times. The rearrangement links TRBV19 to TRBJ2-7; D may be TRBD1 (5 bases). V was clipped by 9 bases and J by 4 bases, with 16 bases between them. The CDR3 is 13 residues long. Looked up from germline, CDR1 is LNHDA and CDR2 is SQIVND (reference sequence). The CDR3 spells CASAIRVNYEQYF. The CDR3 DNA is TGTGCCAGCGCGATCAGGGTTAATTACGAGCAGTACTTC.

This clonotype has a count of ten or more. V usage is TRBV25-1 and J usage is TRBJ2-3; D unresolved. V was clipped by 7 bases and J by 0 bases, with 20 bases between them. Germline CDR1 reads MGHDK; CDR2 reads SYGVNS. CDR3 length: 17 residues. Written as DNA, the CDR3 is TGTGCCAGCACCAAAGGAAGAGACTCCCATAGCACAGATACGCAGTATTTT. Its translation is CASTKGRDSHSTDTQYF.

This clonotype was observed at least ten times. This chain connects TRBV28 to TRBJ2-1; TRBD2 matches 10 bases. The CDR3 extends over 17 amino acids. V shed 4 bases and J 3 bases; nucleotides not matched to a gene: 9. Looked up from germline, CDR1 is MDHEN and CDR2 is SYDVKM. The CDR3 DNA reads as TGTGCCAGCAGTTCCTCTTCACTAGCGGGGTACTACAATGAGCAGTTCTTC. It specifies CASSSSSLAGYYNEQFF.

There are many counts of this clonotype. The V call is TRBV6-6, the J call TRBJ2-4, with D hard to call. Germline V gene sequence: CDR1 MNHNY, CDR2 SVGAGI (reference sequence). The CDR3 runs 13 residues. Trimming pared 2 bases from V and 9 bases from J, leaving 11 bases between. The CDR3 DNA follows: TGTGCCAGCAGTTACCCGACATTTCCCATTCAGTACTTC. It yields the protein CASSYPTFPIQYF.

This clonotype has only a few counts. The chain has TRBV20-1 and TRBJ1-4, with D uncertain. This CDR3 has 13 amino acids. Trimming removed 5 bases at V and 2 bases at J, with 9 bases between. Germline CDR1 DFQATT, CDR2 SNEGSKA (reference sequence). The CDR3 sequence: CSAPRLTNEKLFF. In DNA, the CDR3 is TGCAGTGCTCCCAGGTTGACTAATGAAAAACTGTTTTTT.

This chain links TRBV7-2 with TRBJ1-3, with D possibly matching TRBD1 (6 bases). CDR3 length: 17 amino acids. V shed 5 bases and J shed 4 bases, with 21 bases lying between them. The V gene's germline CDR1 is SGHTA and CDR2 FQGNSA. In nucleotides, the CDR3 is TGTGCCAGCAGCCCCCCAATGGGTAGGGGGGGCGGAAACACCATATATTTT. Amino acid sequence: CASSPPMGRGGGNTIYF. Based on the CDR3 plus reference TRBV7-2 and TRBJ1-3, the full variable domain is GAGVSQSPSNKVTEKGKDVELRCDPISGHTALYWYRQSLGQGLEFLIYFQGNSAPDKSGLPSDRFSAERTGGSVSTLTIQRTQQEDSAVYLCASSPPMGRGGGNTIYFGEGSWLTVV.

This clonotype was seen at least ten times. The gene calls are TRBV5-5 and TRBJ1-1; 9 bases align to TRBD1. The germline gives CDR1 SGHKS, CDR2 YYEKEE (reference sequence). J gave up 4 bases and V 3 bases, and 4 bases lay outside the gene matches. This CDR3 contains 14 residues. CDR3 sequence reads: CASSSMDRGTEAFF. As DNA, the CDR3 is TGTGCCAGCAGCTCGATGGACAGGGGCACTGAAGCTTTCTTT.

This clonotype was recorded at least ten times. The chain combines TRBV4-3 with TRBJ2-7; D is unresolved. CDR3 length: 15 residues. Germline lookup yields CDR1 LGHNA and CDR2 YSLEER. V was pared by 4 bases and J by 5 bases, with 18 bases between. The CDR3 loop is CASSPVIARSHEQYF. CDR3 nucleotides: TGCGCCAGCAGCCCGGTAATAGCACGAAGCCACGAGCAGTACTTC.

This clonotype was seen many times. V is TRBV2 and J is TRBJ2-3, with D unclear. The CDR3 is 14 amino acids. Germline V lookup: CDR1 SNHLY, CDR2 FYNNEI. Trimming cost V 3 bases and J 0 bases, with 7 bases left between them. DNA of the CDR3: TGTGCCAGCAGTGACGGGCGTAGCACAGATACGCAGTATTTT. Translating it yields CASSDGRSTDTQYF. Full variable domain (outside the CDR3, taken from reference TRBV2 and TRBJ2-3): EPEVTQTPSHQVTQMGQEVILRCVPISNHLYFYWYRQILGQKVEFLVSFYNNEISEKSEIFDDQFSVERPDGSNFTLKIRSTKLEDSAMYFCASSDGRSTDTQYFGPGTRLTVL.

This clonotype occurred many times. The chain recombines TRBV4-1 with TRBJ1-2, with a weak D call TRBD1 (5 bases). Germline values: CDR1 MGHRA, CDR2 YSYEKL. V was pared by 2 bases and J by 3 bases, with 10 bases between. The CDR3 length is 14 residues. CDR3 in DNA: TGCGCCAGCAGCCAACTGGGACGCCACTATGGCTACACCTTC. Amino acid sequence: CASSQLGRHYGYTF.

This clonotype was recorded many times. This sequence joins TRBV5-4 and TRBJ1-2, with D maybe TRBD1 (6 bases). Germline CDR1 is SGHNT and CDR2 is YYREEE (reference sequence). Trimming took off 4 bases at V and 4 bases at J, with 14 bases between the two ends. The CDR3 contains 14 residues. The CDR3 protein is CASSHRQVLYGYTF. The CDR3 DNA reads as TGTGCCAGCAGCCACCGACAGGTCCTCTATGGCTACACCTTC.

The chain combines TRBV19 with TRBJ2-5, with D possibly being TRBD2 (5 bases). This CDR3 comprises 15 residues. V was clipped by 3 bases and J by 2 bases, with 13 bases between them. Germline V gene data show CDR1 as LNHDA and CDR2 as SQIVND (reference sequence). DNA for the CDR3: TGTGCCAGTAGTATTTACCGGGGAAAACAAGAGACCCAGTACTTC. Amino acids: CASSIYRGKQETQYF.

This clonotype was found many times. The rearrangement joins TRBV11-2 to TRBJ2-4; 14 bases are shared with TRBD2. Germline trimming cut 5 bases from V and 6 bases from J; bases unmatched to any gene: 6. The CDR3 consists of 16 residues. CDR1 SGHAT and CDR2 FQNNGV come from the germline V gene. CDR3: CASSLTTSGGVNIQYF. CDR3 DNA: TGTGCCAGCAGCCTAACGACTAGCGGGGGGGTAAACATTCAGTACTTC. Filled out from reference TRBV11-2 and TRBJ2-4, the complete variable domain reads EAGVAQSPRYKIIEKRQSVAFWCNPISGHATLYWYQQILGQGPKLLIQFQNNGVVDDSQLPKDRFSAERLKGVDSTLKIQPAKLEDSAVYLCASSLTTSGGVNIQYFGAGTRLSVL.

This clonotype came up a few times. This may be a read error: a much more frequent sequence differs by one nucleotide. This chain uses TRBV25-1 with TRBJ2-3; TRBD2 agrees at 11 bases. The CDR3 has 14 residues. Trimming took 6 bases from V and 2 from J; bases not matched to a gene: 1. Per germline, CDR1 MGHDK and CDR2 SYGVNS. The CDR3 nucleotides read TGTGCCAGCAGACTAGCGGGGGCCACAGATACGCAGTATTTT. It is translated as CASRLAGATDTQYF.

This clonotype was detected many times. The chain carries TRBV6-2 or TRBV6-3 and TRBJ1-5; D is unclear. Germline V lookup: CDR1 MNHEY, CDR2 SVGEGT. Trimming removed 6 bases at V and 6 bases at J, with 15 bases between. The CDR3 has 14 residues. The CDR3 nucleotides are TGTGCCAGCAGCCCAGCCCCTTCCAGTCAGCCCCAGCATTTT. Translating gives CASSPAPSSQPQHF.

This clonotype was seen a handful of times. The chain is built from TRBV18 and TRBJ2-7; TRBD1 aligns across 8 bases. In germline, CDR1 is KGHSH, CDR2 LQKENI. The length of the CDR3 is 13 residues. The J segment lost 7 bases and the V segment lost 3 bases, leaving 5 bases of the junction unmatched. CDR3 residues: CASSPSGGREQYF. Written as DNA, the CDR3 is TGTGCCAGCTCACCTTCAGGGGGCCGGGAGCAGTACTTC.

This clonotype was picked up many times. The CDR3 spells CASSLGQGGRNTEAFF. The CDR3 DNA sequence: TGTGCCAGCAGCTTGGGGCAGGGAGGGCGGAACACTGAAGCTTTCTTT. The rearrangement uses TRBV5-5 and TRBJ1-1; D is perhaps TRBD1 (5 bases). The V and J ends lost 0 bases and 1 base respectively, with 13 bases between them. The CDR3 has 16 amino acids. Looked up from germline, CDR1 is SGHKS and CDR2 is YYEKEE (reference sequence).

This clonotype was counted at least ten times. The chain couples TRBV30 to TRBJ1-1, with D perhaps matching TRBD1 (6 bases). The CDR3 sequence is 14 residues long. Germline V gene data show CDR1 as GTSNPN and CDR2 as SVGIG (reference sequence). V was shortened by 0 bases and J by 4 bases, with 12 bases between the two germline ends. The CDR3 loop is CAWSVLGGFTEAFF. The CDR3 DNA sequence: TGTGCCTGGAGTGTACTAGGGGGGTTCACTGAAGCTTTCTTT.

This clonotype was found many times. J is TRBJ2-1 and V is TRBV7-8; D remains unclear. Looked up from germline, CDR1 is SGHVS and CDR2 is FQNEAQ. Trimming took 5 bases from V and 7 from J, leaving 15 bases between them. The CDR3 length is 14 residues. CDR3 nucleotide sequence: TGTGCCAGCAGCCCACTTGGGCACCGGAATGAGCAGTTCTTC. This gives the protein CASSPLGHRNEQFF.

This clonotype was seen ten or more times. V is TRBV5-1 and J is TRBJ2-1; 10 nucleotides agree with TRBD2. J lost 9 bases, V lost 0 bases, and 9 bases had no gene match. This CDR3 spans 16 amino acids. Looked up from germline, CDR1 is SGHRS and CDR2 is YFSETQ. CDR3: CASSLDRTSGSGEQFF. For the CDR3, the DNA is TGCGCCAGCAGCTTGGATAGGACTAGCGGATCGGGTGAGCAGTTCTTC. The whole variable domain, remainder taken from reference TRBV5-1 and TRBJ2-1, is KAGVTQTPRYLIKTRGQQVTLSCSPISGHRSVSWYQQTPGQGLQFLFEYFSETQRNKGNFPGRFSGRQFSNSRSEMNVSTLELGDSALYLCASSLDRTSGSGEQFFGPGTRLTVL.

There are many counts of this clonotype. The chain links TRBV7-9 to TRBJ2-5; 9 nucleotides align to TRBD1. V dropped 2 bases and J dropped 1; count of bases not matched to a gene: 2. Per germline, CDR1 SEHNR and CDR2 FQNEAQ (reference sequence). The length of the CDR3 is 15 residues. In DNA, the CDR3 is TGTGCCAGCAGCTTATGGGGACAGGGCCAAGAGACCCAGTACTTC. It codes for CASSLWGQGQETQYF.

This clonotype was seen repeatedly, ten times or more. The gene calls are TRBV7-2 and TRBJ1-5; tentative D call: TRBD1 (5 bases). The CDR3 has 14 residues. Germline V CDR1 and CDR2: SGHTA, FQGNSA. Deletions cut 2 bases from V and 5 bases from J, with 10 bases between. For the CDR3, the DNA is TGTGCCAGCAGCTTATGGGACGGTTATCAGCCCCAGCATTTT. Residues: CASSLWDGYQPQHF.